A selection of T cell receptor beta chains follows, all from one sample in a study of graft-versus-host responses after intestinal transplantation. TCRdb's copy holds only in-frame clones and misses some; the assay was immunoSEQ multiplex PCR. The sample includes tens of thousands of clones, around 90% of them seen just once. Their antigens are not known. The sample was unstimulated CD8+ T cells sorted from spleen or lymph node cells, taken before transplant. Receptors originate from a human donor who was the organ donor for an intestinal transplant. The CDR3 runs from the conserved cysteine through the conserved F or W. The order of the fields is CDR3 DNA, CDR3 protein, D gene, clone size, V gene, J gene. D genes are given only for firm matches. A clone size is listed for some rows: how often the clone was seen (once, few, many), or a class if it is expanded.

CDR3nt: TGTGCCGCCGTAGCGGGGGGGGAGACAGATACGCAGTATTTT; CDR3aa: CAAVAGGETDTQYF; d_gene: TRBD2; abundance: .; v_gene: TRBV6-1; j_gene: TRBJ2-3
CDR3nt: TGTGCCAGCAGTGCTCTGACTAGCGGGGATACGCAGTATTTT; CDR3aa: CASSALTSGDTQYF; d_gene: TRBD2; abundance: .; v_gene: TRBV6-4; j_gene: TRBJ2-3
CDR3nt: TGTGCCAGCAGCTTATCGCCTAGCGGGGGTGTAGATACGCAGTATTTT; CDR3aa: CASSLSPSGGVDTQYF; d_gene: TRBD2; abundance: medium-sized; v_gene: TRBV7-8; j_gene: TRBJ2-3
CDR3nt: TGTGCCAGCAGTCTAACATCCCGGGACAGTGAGAATCAGCCCCAGCATTTT; CDR3aa: CASSLTSRDSENQPQHF; d_gene: TRBD1; abundance: .; v_gene: TRBV25-1; j_gene: TRBJ1-5
CDR3nt: TGTGCCAGCAGTTACGAGCGGGGGGTACTCAATGAGCAGTTCTTC; CDR3aa: CASSYERGVLNEQFF; d_gene: TRBD2; abundance: .; v_gene: TRBV6-5; j_gene: TRBJ2-1
CDR3nt: TGTGCCAGCAGTGAAGTTCCGGGGGTAGGTCAAGAGACCCAGTACTTC; CDR3aa: CASSEVPGVGQETQYF; d_gene: .; abundance: .; v_gene: TRBV6-1; j_gene: TRBJ2-5
CDR3nt: TGCGCCAGCAGCCGCGAAGAAGGACAGGGGATCTTCGATACGCAGTATTTT; CDR3aa: CASSREEGQGIFDTQYF; d_gene: TRBD1; abundance: .; v_gene: TRBV10-2; j_gene: TRBJ2-3
CDR3nt: TGCGCCAGCAGCCAAGAATCACACACTAAAAACTATGGCTACACCTTC; CDR3aa: CASSQESHTKNYGYTF; d_gene: .; abundance: .; v_gene: TRBV4-1; j_gene: TRBJ1-2
CDR3nt: TGCGCCAGCAGCCTGTCCGAGTCCCGGCGGGGGTATGGCTACACCTTC; CDR3aa: CASSLSESRRGYGYTF; d_gene: .; abundance: .; v_gene: TRBV4-1; j_gene: TRBJ1-2
CDR3nt: TGTGCCAGTAGTACCTCCCTCATTGTGCGGGATCAGCCCCAGCATTTT; CDR3aa: CASSTSLIVRDQPQHF; d_gene: .; abundance: .; v_gene: TRBV19; j_gene: TRBJ1-5
CDR3nt: TGCGCCAGCAGCCAGGAAGGGACTAGCGGATACACAGATACGCAGTATTTT; CDR3aa: CASSQEGTSGYTDTQYF; d_gene: TRBD2; abundance: .; v_gene: TRBV4-3; j_gene: TRBJ2-3
CDR3nt: TGCGCCAGCAGTCAATCCTCCATACGGGACAGGGAAACTAATGAAAAACTGTTTTTT; CDR3aa: CASSQSSIRDRETNEKLFF; d_gene: TRBD1; abundance: once; v_gene: TRBV23-1; j_gene: TRBJ1-4
CDR3nt: TGCGCCAGCAGCTGGGGGACAGGGGGGCAAGAGACCCAGTACTTC; CDR3aa: CASSWGTGGQETQYF; d_gene: TRBD1; abundance: .; v_gene: TRBV5-1; j_gene: TRBJ2-5
CDR3nt: TGTGCCAGCAGCCAAGTTATTAGCTATAGAAACACAGATACGCAGTATTTT; CDR3aa: CASSQVISYRNTDTQYF; d_gene: .; abundance: .; v_gene: TRBV4-2; j_gene: TRBJ2-3
CDR3nt: TGTGCCAGCAGCTTGGGGGGCGGCACTGAAGCTTTCTTT; CDR3aa: CASSLGGGTEAFF; d_gene: .; abundance: .; v_gene: TRBV5-8; j_gene: TRBJ1-1
CDR3nt: TGTGCCAGCAGCCAAGATATAGCACGGACAGCCTCTGGGGCCAACGTCCTGACTTTC; CDR3aa: CASSQDIARTASGANVLTF; d_gene: .; abundance: .; v_gene: TRBV4-2; j_gene: TRBJ2-6
CDR3nt: TGTGCCAGCAGTACTCGGGGGTCGGTCACTGAAGCTTTCTTT; CDR3aa: CASSTRGSVTEAFF; d_gene: .; abundance: .; v_gene: TRBV6-1; j_gene: TRBJ1-1
CDR3nt: TGCGCCAGCAGCCAAAGCAGGGGACACGGAGCTTTCTTT; CDR3aa: CASSQSRGHGAFF; d_gene: .; abundance: once; v_gene: TRBV4-1; j_gene: TRBJ1-1
CDR3nt: TGTGCCAGCAGCTTGGGGCGGGGGAACACTGAAGCTTTCTTT; CDR3aa: CASSLGRGNTEAFF; d_gene: .; abundance: .; v_gene: TRBV7-4; j_gene: TRBJ1-1
CDR3nt: TGTGCCAGCTCACCACCCGCGGGGGAGTCAGATACGCAGTATTTT; CDR3aa: CASSPPAGESDTQYF; d_gene: TRBD2; abundance: .; v_gene: TRBV18; j_gene: TRBJ2-3
CDR3nt: TGTGCCAGTAAACCCTCGCCAGGGGGGATCTATGGCTACACCTTC; CDR3aa: CASKPSPGGIYGYTF; d_gene: TRBD1; abundance: few; v_gene: TRBV19; j_gene: TRBJ1-2
CDR3nt: TGTGCCATCAGCCCACGAAGGTGGGCCTTCTATAATTCACCCCTCCACTTT; CDR3aa: CAISPRRWAFYNSPLHF; d_gene: .; abundance: .; v_gene: TRBV10-3; j_gene: TRBJ1-6
CDR3nt: TGTGCCAGCAGCAGAATACGAGAAGAGACCCAGTACTTC; CDR3aa: CASSRIREETQYF; d_gene: .; abundance: .; v_gene: TRBV7-6; j_gene: TRBJ2-5
CDR3nt: TGCGCCAGCAGCCAGTCCAGACTAGAGACCCAGTACTTC; CDR3aa: CASSQSRLETQYF; d_gene: .; abundance: .; v_gene: TRBV4-1; j_gene: TRBJ2-5
CDR3nt: TGTGCCTGGATTACCCCCGGACAGGGTCTGGGGCTCTATGGCTACACCTTC; CDR3aa: CAWITPGQGLGLYGYTF; d_gene: TRBD1; abundance: .; v_gene: TRBV30; j_gene: TRBJ1-2
CDR3nt: TGCGCCAGCAGCCCCCTATTAGCGGGGGGGCCCACAGATACGCAGTATTTT; CDR3aa: CASSPLLAGGPTDTQYF; d_gene: TRBD2; abundance: .; v_gene: TRBV4-1; j_gene: TRBJ2-3
CDR3nt: TGTGCCATCAGTGAGTCGAGCGGGGGGGCCGCAGATACGCAGTATTTT; CDR3aa: CAISESSGGAADTQYF; d_gene: TRBD2; abundance: .; v_gene: TRBV10-3; j_gene: TRBJ2-3
CDR3nt: TGTGCCAGCTCACCACAGGGGCGAGCAGTACAAGAGACCCAGTACTTC; CDR3aa: CASSPQGRAVQETQYF; d_gene: .; abundance: .; v_gene: TRBV18; j_gene: TRBJ2-5